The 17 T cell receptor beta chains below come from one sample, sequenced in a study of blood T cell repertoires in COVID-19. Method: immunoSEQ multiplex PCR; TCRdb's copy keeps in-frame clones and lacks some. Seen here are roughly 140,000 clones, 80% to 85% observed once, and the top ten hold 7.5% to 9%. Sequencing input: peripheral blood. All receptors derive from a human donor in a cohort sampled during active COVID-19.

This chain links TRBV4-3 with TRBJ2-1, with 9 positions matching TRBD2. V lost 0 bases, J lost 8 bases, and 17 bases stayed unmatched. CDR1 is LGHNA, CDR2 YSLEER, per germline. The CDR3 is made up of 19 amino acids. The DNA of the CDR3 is TGCGCCAGCAGCCAAGATTGGTTAGCGGGAGCGGTTAGGGCAGATGAGCAGTTCTTC. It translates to CASSQDWLAGAVRADEQFF.

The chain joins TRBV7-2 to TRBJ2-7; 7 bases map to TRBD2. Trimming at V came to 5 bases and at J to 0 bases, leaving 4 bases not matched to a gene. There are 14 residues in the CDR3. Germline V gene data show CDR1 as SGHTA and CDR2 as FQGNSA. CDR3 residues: CASSPQRDSYEQYF. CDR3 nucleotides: TGTGCCAGCAGCCCCCAGCGGGACTCCTACGAGCAGTACTTC.

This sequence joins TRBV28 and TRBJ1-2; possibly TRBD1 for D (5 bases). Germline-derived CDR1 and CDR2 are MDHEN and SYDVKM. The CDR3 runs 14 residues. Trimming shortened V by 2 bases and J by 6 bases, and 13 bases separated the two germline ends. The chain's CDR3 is CASSLGVGGDGYTF. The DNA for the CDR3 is TGTGCCAGCAGTTTAGGAGTGGGGGGGGATGGCTACACCTTC.

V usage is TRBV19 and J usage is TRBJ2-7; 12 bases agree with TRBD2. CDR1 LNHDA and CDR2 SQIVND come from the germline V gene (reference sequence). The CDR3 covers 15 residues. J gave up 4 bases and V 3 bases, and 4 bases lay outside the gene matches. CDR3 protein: CASSMGLAGVYEQYF. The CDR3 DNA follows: TGTGCCAGTAGTATGGGACTAGCGGGCGTTTACGAGCAGTACTTC.

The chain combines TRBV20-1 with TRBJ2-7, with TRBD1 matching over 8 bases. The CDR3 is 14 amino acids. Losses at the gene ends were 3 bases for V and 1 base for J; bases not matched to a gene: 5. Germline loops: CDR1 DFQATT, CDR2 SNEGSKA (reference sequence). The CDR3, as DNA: TGCAGTGCTAGTCCCGGACAGGGATCCTACGAGCAGTACTTC. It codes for CSASPGQGSYEQYF.

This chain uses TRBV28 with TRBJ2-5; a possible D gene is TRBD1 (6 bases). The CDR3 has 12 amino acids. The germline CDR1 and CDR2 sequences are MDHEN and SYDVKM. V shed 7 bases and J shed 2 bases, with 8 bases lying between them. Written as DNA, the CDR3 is TGTGCCAGCAAGGACAGTCAAGAGACCCAGTACTTC. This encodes CASKDSQETQYF.

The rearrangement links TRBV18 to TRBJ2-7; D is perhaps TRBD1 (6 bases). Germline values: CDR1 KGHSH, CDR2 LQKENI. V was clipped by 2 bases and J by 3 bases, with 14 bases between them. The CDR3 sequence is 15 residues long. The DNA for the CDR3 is TGTGCCAGCTCACCATCGGGCCAGGGGTACTACGAGCAGTACTTC. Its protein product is CASSPSGQGYYEQYF.

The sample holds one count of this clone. As DNA, the CDR3 is TGTGCCACCAGCGCCGGGACAGCCTTCCAAGAGACCCAGTACTTC. This gives the protein CATSAGTAFQETQYF. This chain links TRBV15 with TRBJ2-5; 7 nucleotides line up with TRBD1. Germline V gene sequence: CDR1 LNHNV, CDR2 YYDKDF (reference sequence). The CDR3 loop spans 15 amino acids. Unmatched junction bases numbered 7, after V lost 5 bases and J lost 1 base.

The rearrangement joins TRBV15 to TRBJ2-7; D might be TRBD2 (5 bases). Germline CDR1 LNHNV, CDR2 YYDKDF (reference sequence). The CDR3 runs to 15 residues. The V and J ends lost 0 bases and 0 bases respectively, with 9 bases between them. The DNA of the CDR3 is TGTGCCACCAGCAGAGAGCGGGTACCCTCCTACGAGCAGTACTTC. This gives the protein CATSRERVPSYEQYF.

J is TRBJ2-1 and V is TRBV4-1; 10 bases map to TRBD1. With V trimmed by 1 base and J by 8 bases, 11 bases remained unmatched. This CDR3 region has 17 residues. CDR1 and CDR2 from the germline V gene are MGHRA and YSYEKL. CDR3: CASSQVTSGQGTHEQFF. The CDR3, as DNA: TGCGCCAGCAGCCAAGTTACTTCGGGACAGGGGACCCATGAGCAGTTCTTC.

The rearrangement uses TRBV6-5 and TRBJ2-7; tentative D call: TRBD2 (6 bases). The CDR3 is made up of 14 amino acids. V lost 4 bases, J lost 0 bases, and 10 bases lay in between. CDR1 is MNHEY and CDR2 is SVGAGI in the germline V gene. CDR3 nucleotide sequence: TGTGCCAGCAGTTCCCGGGGGAGCTCCTACGAGCAGTACTTC. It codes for CASSSRGSSYEQYF.

Here the CDR3 reads CASSPGQGGSVEYF. CDR3 coding DNA: TGTGCCAGCAGTCCCGGACAGGGTGGGTCAGTTGAGTACTTC. The V call is TRBV6-6, the J call TRBJ2-7; TRBD1 aligns across 8 bases. The CDR3 is 14 residues long. CDR1 is MNHNY, CDR2 SVGAGI, per germline (reference sequence). Trimming took 5 bases from V and 11 from J; bases not matched to a gene: 14.

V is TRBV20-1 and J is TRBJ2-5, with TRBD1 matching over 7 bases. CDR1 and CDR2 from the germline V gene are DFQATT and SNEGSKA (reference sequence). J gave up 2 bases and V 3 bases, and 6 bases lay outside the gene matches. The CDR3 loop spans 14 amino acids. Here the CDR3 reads CSASWDSKQETQYF. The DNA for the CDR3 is TGCAGTGCTAGTTGGGACAGTAAACAAGAGACCCAGTACTTC.

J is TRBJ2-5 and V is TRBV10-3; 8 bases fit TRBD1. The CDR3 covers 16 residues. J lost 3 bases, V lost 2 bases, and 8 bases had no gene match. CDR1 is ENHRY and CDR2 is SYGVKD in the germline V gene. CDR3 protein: CAISETNGQGKETQYF. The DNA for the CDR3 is TGTGCCATCAGTGAGACAAACGGACAGGGAAAAGAGACCCAGTACTTC.

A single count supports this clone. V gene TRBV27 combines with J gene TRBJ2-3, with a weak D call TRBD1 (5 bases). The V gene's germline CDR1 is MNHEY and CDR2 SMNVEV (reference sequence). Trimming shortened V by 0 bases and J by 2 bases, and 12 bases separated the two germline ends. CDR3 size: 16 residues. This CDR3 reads CASSLSMQQVTDTQYF. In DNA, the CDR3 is TGTGCCAGCAGTTTATCGATGCAACAGGTCACAGATACGCAGTATTTT.

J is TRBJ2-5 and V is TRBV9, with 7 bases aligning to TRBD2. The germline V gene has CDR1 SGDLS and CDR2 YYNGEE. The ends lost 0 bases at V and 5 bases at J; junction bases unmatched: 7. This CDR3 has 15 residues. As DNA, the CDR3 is TGTGCCAGCAGCGTAGGTGCGGGAGTGGCGGAGACCCAGTACTTC. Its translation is CASSVGAGVAETQYF.

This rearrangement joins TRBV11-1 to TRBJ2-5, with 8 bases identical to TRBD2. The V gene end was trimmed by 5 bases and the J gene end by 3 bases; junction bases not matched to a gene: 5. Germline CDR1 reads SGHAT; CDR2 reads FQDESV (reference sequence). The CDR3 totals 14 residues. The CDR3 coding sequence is TGTGCCAGCAGCAGCGGGAGAACCAAAGAGACCCAGTACTTC. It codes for CASSSGRTKETQYF. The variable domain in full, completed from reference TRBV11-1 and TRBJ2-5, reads EAEVAQSPRYKITEKSQAVAFWCDPISGHATLYWYRQILGQGPELLVQFQDESVVDDSQLPKDRFSAERLKGVDSTLKIQPAELGDSAMYLCASSSGRTKETQYFGPGTRLLVL.